Reported below is one TCR beta chain. The source of the sample is a study of T cell responses to AZD1222 COVID-19 vaccine. This CDR3 spans 13 amino acids. Trimming stripped 0 bases from V and 7 bases from J, with 8 bases between. Germline CDR1 and CDR2: SGDLS and YYNGEE. The table came from immunoSEQ multiplex PCR; TCRdb's copy has only in-frame clones and leaves some out. Of approximately 150,000 clones detected, around nine tenths appear once; the ten largest clones hold approximately 1.5%. Sequenced here: peripheral blood, sampled on day 0 of AZD1222 vaccination. The chain employs TRBV9 and TRBJ2-1; D uncertain. This receptor was obtained from an adult in good health. The CDR3 nucleotides read TGTGCCAGCAGCGTAGATCTTTGGAATGAGCAGTTCTTC. The encoded protein is CASSVDLWNEQFF.